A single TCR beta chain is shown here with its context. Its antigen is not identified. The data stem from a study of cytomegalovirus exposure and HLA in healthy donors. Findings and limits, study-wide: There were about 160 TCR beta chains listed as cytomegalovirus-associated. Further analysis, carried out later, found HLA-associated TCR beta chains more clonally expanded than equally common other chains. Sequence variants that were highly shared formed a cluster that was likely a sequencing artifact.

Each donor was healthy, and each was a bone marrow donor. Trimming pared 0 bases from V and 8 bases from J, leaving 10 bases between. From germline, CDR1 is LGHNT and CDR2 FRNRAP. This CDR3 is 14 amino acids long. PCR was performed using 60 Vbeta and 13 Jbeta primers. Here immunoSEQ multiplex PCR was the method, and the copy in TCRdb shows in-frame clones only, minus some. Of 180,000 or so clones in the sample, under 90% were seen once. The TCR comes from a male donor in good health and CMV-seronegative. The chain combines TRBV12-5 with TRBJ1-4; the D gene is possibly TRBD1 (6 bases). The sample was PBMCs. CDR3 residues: CASGLVRDNEKLFF. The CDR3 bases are TGTGCTAGTGGTTTGGTAAGGGACAACGAAAAACTGTTTTTT.